This T cell receptor beta chain was observed in a study of T cell responses to AZD1222 COVID-19 vaccine. This clone appeared once. The protocol was immunoSEQ multiplex PCR, while the TCRdb copy is restricted to in-frame clones and leaves out a portion. The data contain 180,000 or so clones, around 90% of them singletons. Sequences were derived from peripheral blood, sampled on day 0 of AZD1222 vaccination. The clonotype comes from an adult in good health.

For the CDR3, the DNA is TGTGCCAGCAGCTCGGGACGCGAGTTTAATTCACCCCTCCACTTT. Translated, it gives CASSSGREFNSPLHF. This chain joins TRBV5-5 and TRBJ1-6; the D gene is possibly TRBD1 (5 bases). The CDR3 is made up of 15 amino acids. V was pared by 3 bases and J by 6 bases, with 13 bases between. Germline CDR1 SGHKS, CDR2 YYEKEE (reference sequence). Using reference TRBV5-5 and TRBJ1-6 for the parts outside the CDR3, the full variable domain is DAGVTQSPTHLIKTRGQQVTLRCSPISGHKSVSWYQQVLGQGPQFIFQYYEKEERGRGNFPDRFSARQFPNYSSELNVNALLLGDSALYLCASSSGREFNSPLHFGNGTRLTVT.